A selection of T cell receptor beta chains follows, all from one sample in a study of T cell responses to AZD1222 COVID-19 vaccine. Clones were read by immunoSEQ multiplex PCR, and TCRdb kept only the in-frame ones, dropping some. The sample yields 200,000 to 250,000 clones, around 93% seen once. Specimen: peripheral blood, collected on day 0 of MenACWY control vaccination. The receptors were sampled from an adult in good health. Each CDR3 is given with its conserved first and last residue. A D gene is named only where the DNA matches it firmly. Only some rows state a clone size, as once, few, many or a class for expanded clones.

CDR3: CASSLQARANTEAFF
DNA: TGTGCCAGCAGCTTGCAGGCCAGGGCCAACACTGAAGCTTTCTTT
J: TRBJ1-1
D: .
size: .
V: TRBV5-5

CDR3: CASSISRGNIQYF
DNA: TGTGCCAGTAGTATTAGCCGCGGAAACATTCAGTACTTC
J: TRBJ2-4
D: .
size: .
V: TRBV19

CDR3: CASRTGTNEKLFF
DNA: TGTGCCAGCAGGACAGGAACTAATGAAAAACTGTTTTTT
J: TRBJ1-4
D: .
size: .
V: TRBV21-1

CDR3: CASRGAGTEAFF
DNA: TGTGCCAGCAGGGGAGCAGGCACTGAAGCTTTCTTT
J: TRBJ1-1
D: .
size: .
V: TRBV12-3/TRBV12-4

CDR3: CASSPPAGADGYTF
DNA: TGTGCCAGCTCACCACCAGCCGGGGCGGATGGCTACACCTTC
J: TRBJ1-2
D: .
size: .
V: TRBV18

CDR3: CASSSPGQANTEAFF
DNA: TGTGCCAGTAGTTCCCCGGGGCAGGCGAACACTGAAGCTTTCTTT
J: TRBJ1-1
D: .
size: .
V: TRBV19

CDR3: CASSSVTVPEAFF
DNA: TGTGCCAGCAGCTCAGTGACAGTACCTGAAGCTTTCTTT
J: TRBJ1-1
D: .
size: .
V: TRBV7-2

CDR3: CASSLGVTGKGEQYF
DNA: TGTGCCAGCAGCTTGGGTGTGACAGGGAAGGGGGAGCAGTACTTC
J: TRBJ2-7
D: TRBD1
size: .
V: TRBV5-8

CDR3: CASSQGATNEKLFF
DNA: TGTGCCAGCAGTCAGGGGGCGACTAATGAAAAACTGTTTTTT
J: TRBJ1-4
D: TRBD1
size: once
V: TRBV5-4

CDR3: CATADGGYYGYTF
DNA: TGTGCCACCGCGGACGGGGGTTACTATGGCTACACCTTC
J: TRBJ1-2
D: .
size: .
V: TRBV19

CDR3: CASSLGDLNTEAFF
DNA: TGCGCCAGCAGCTTGGGGGATCTGAACACTGAAGCTTTCTTT
J: TRBJ1-1
D: .
size: .
V: TRBV5-1

CDR3: CASSATGGAAPNEKLFF
DNA: TGTGCCAGTAGTGCGACAGGGGGCGCGGCACCTAATGAAAAACTGTTTTTT
J: TRBJ1-4
D: TRBD1
size: .
V: TRBV19

CDR3: CASSDTADSPLHF
DNA: TGTGCCAGCAGTGATACCGCGGATTCACCCCTCCACTTT
J: TRBJ1-6
D: .
size: .
V: TRBV2